This T cell receptor (beta chain) was captured by sequencing in a study of T cell responses to AZD1222 COVID-19 vaccine. Generated by immunoSEQ multiplex PCR, the TCRdb table keeps only in-frame clones and is missing some. The sample records about 140,000 clones, over 85% being singletons. The CDR3 extends over 13 amino acids. Germline CDR1 reads SGHAT; CDR2 reads FQDESV (reference sequence). Trimming removed 6 bases from V and 2 bases from J, with 10 bases in between. Specimen: peripheral blood, collected on day 0 of AZD1222 vaccination. This receptor was obtained from an adult in good health. V gene TRBV11-1 combines with J gene TRBJ1-2; the D is unclear. The CDR3 protein is CASSPTANYGYTF. As DNA, the CDR3 is TGTGCCAGCAGTCCGACGGCAAACTATGGCTACACCTTC.